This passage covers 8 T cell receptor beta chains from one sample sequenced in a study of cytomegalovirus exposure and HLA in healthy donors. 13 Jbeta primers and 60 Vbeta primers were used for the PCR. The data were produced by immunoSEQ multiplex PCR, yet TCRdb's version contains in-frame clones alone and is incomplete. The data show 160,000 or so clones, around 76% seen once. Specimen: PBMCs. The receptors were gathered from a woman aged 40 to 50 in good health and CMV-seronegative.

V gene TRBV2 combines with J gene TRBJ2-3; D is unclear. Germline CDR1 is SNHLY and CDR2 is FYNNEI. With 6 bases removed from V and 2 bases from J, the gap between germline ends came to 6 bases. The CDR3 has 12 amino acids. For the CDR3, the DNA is TGTGCCAGCAGACAGCTCACAGATACGCAGTATTTT. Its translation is CASRQLTDTQYF.

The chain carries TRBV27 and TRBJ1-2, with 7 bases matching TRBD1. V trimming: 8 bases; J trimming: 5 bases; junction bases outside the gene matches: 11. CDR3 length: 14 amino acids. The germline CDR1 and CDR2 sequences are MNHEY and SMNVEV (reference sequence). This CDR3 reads CASSQEGASYGYTF. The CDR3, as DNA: TGTGCCAGCTCCCAGGAGGGGGCTAGTTATGGCTACACCTTC.

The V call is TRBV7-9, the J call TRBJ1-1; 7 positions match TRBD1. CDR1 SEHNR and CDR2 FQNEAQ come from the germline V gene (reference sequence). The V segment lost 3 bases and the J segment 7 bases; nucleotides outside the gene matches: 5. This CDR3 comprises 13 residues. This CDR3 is CASSFNRDSEAFF. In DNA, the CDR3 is TGTGCCAGCAGCTTCAACCGGGACAGTGAAGCTTTCTTT.

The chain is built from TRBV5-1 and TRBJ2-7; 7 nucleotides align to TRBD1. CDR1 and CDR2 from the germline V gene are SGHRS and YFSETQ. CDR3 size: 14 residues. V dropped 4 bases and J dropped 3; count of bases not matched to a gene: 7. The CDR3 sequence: CASSRDSPGYEQYF. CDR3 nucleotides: TGCGCCAGCAGCCGGGACAGCCCGGGCTACGAGCAGTACTTC.

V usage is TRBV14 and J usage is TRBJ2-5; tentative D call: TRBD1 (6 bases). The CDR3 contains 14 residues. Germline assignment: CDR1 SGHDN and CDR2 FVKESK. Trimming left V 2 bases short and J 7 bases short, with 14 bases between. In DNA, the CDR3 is TGTGCCAGCAGCCAATTACAGGGCCGTGGGACCCAGTACTTC. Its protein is CASSQLQGRGTQYF.

CDR3 nucleotides: TGTGCCAGTAGTTCAGGAGGGACTAGCAGTATTCAGTACTTC. Amino acids: CASSSGGTSSIQYF. The V gene is TRBV19, the J gene TRBJ2-4; 9 bases fit TRBD2. The germline V gene has CDR1 LNHDA and CDR2 SQIVND (reference sequence). Unmatched junction bases numbered 9, after V lost 5 bases and J lost 10 bases. This CDR3 is 14 amino acids long.

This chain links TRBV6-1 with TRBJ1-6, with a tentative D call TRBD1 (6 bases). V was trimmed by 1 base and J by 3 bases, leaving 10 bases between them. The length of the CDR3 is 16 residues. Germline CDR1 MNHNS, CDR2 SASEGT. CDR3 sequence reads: CASSEEGGDYNSPLHF. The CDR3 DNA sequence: TGTGCCAGCAGTGAAGAAGGGGGAGACTATAATTCACCCCTCCACTTT.

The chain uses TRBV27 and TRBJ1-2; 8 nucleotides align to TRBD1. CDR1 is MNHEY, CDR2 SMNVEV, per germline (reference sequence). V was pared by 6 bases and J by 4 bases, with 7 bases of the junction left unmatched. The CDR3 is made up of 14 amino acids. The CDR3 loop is CASRPTGEGYGYTF. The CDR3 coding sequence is TGTGCCAGCAGACCGACAGGGGAGGGCTATGGCTACACCTTC.